A selection of T cell receptor beta chains follows, all from one sample in a study of T-cell reconstitution after alpha-beta-depleted transplantation in children. Each CDR3 protein is one row after TCRdb ran MiXCR on the PCR reads. Among more than 250,000 distinct CDR3 sequences, roughly 9.5% were seen once, and the ten largest hold 10%. The material was PBMCs from the stem cell graft donor, obtained from the stem cell graft. Source of these receptors: a human donor who donated a stem cell graft to a child with SCID. Both conserved end residues are part of each CDR3. D genes are given only for firm matches. Clone size is stated in some rows and not others, as once, few, many or a class when expanded.

TRBV10-3	TRBD1	TRBJ2-7	NA	CAIGQVNVYEQYF	TGTGCCATCGGACAGGTGAACGTCTACGAGCAGTACTTC
TRBV4-1	TRBD2	TRBJ2-1	few	CASSQSGLAGGGEQFF	TGCGCCAGCAGCCAATCGGGACTAGCGGGGGGGGGTGAGCAGTTCTTC
TRBV5-1	TRBD1	TRBJ2-7	few	CASSFETGAYEQYF	TGCGCCAGCAGCTTTGAGACAGGGGCCTACGAGCAGTACTTC
TRBV12-3/TRBV12-4	NA	TRBJ1-2	few	CASSLNGRNYGYTF	TGTGCCAGCAGTCTAAACGGACGTAACTATGGCTACACCTTC
TRBV9	NA	TRBJ1-4	many	CASSVGGAINEKLFF	TGTGCCAGCAGCGTAGGAGGGGCGATCAATGAAAAACTGTTTTTT
TRBV7-2	NA	TRBJ2-7	few	CASSLLTEQYF	TGTGCCAGCAGCTTATTGACGGAGCAGTACTTC
TRBV12-3/TRBV12-4	NA	TRBJ1-2	NA	CASTPRGSSYGYTF	TGTGCCAGCACTCCACGGGGGTCATCATATGGCTACACCTTC
TRBV4-2	NA	TRBJ2-1	NA	CASGPGLRWGATVNEQFF	TGTGCCAGCGGCCCTGGGCTCCGCTGGGGGGCGACGGTAAATGAGCAGTTCTTC
TRBV5-1	TRBD2	TRBJ2-5	NA	CASGPGLAGGQETQYF	TGCGCCAGCGGGCCTGGACTAGCGGGGGGCCAAGAGACCCAGTACTTC
TRBV9	NA	TRBJ1-5	NA	CASSDRDFNQPQHF	TGTGCCAGCAGCGACAGGGACTTCAATCAGCCCCAGCATTTT
TRBV19	NA	TRBJ1-1	NA	CASSILEGGAFF	TGTGCCAGTAGTATATTGGAGGGGGGCGCTTTCTTT
TRBV5-1	NA	TRBJ2-5	few	CASSPGRGRETQYF	TGCGCCAGCAGCCCGGGCAGGGGCCGGGAGACCCAGTACTTC
TRBV6-5	NA	TRBJ1-6	few	CASSYLRDNSPLHF	TGTGCCAGCAGTTACTTGCGGGATAATTCACCCCTCCACTTT
TRBV12-3/TRBV12-4	NA	TRBJ2-1	many	CASSLGLVGNEQFF	TGTGCCAGCAGTTTAGGACTAGTCGGGAATGAGCAGTTCTTC
TRBV6-5	TRBD1	TRBJ2-3	NA	CASSYSLVPGYDRADTQYF	TGTGCCAGCAGTTACTCACTCGTCCCCGGGTATGACAGGGCAGATACGCAGTATTTT
TRBV6-5	NA	TRBJ1-1	NA	CASSYGELNTEAFF	TGTGCCAGCAGTTACGGGGAGTTGAACACTGAAGCTTTCTTT
TRBV7-8	NA	TRBJ1-1	NA	CASTQGQPNTEAFF	TGTGCCAGCACCCAAGGACAGCCGAACACTGAAGCTTTCTTT
TRBV5-1	NA	TRBJ1-2	NA	CASSIPREQGFHGYTF	TGCGCCAGCAGCATACCGAGAGAACAGGGATTTCATGGCTACACCTTC
TRBV20-1	NA	TRBJ1-6	many	CSASSGRENSPLHF	TGCAGTGCTAGTTCAGGACGGGAAAATTCACCCCTCCACTTT
TRBV11-1	NA	TRBJ2-7	NA	CASSNHRYEQYF	TGTGCCAGCAGTAACCACCGCTACGAGCAGTACTTC
TRBV24-1	NA	TRBJ2-5	NA	CATSDPRRDFQETQYF	TGTGCCACCAGTGATCCCCGCCGGGACTTCCAAGAGACCCAGTACTTC
TRBV5-1	TRBD2	TRBJ2-4	few	CASSLDPSGGYIQYF	TGCGCCAGCAGCTTGGATCCTAGCGGGGGTTACATTCAGTACTTC
TRBV27	NA	TRBJ1-2	many	CASSLTVAGVHNYGYTF	TGTGCCAGCAGTTTAACCGTGGCAGGGGTCCATAACTATGGCTACACCTTC
TRBV6-2/TRBV6-3	NA	TRBJ1-3	NA	CASSLDMNSGNTIYF	TGTGCCAGCAGCCTCGACATGAACTCTGGAAACACCATATATTTT
TRBV20-1	NA	TRBJ2-7	NA	CSARRPDAYYEQYF	TGCAGTGCCAGAAGACCGGACGCTTACTACGAGCAGTACTTC
TRBV7-9	TRBD1	TRBJ2-7	few	CASGTGWYEQYF	TGTGCCAGCGGGACAGGGTGGTACGAGCAGTACTTC
TRBV12-3/TRBV12-4	NA	TRBJ2-6	many	CASSLRGAGANVLTF	TGTGCCAGCAGTTTGAGGGGGGCTGGGGCCAACGTCCTGACTTTC
TRBV5-4	TRBD1	TRBJ1-4	NA	CASREDREATNEKLFF	TGTGCCAGCAGGGAAGACAGGGAGGCAACTAATGAAAAACTGTTTTTT
TRBV12-3/TRBV12-4	TRBD1	TRBJ2-1	NA	CASRMTGTNEQFF	TGTGCCAGCAGAATGACAGGGACGAATGAGCAGTTCTTC
TRBV9	TRBD2	TRBJ2-7	NA	CAVGLEYDEQYF	TGTGCCGTCGGACTAGAATATGACGAGCAGTACTTC
TRBV7-2	NA	TRBJ2-2	many	CASRLGSLRDGGLFF	TGTGCCAGCAGGTTGGGAAGCCTACGTGACGGGGGGCTGTTTTTT
TRBV19	NA	TRBJ2-4	NA	CASSTGDVAKNIQYF	TGTGCCAGTAGTACGGGAGACGTAGCCAAAAACATTCAGTACTTC
TRBV1	NA	TRBJ1-2	NA	CTSSRRTGGYTF	TGCACCAGCAGCCGGAGGACAGGTGGCTACACCTTC
TRBV2	NA	TRBJ1-1	NA	CASSEITGNSGEAFF	TGTGCCAGCAGTGAAATTACCGGCAACTCGGGTGAAGCTTTCTTT
TRBV7-2	NA	TRBJ2-3	few	CASTPWEGGDTQYF	TGTGCCAGCACCCCATGGGAGGGGGGTGACACGCAGTATTTT
TRBV20-1	TRBD2	TRBJ2-1	few	CSARGLAAYGEQFF	TGCAGTGCAAGGGGACTAGCTGCGTACGGTGAGCAGTTCTTC
TRBV6-1	NA	TRBJ1-2	NA	CASSNKALGVYGYTF	TGTGCCAGCAGTAATAAGGCGCTCGGGGTCTATGGCTACACCTTC
TRBV6-5	NA	TRBJ2-1	many	CASSVPGKVYEQFF	TGTGCCAGCAGCGTACCGGGTAAAGTCTATGAGCAGTTCTTC
TRBV27	TRBD1	TRBJ2-5	NA	CASSLAGQGETQYF	TGTGCCAGCAGTTTGGCGGGACAGGGTGAGACCCAGTACTTC
TRBV10-3	TRBD1	TRBJ2-1	NA	CAISEGDRGQFF	TGTGCCATCAGTGAGGGGGACAGGGGGCAATTCTTC
TRBV15	TRBD2	TRBJ2-1	few	CATSRDGGGANEQFF	TGTGCCACCAGCAGAGATGGCGGGGGGGCGAATGAGCAGTTCTTC
TRBV19	NA	TRBJ2-1	NA	CASSITRAHEQFF	TGTGCCAGTAGTATCACCAGGGCCCATGAGCAGTTCTTC
TRBV12-3/TRBV12-4	TRBD1	TRBJ2-2	NA	CASSLQGWSTGELFF	TGTGCCAGCAGCCTACAGGGGTGGAGCACCGGGGAGCTGTTTTTT
TRBV3-1	NA	TRBJ2-5	many	CASSQAPGAQETQYF	TGTGCCAGCAGCCAGGCCCCGGGAGCCCAAGAGACCCAGTACTTC
TRBV6-1	TRBD1	TRBJ2-3	few	CASSPGTGDDLDTQYF	TGTGCCAGCAGTCCCGGGACAGGGGATGATCTAGATACGCAGTATTTT
TRBV7-2	TRBD2	TRBJ2-3	few	CASSLALSSGALRNTQYF	TGTGCCAGCAGCTTAGCGCTTTCTAGCGGGGCCTTAAGGAATACGCAGTATTTT
TRBV5-1	NA	TRBJ1-4	many	CASSLEGREEKLFF	TGCGCCAGCAGCTTGGAAGGGAGGGAAGAAAAACTGTTTTTT
TRBV5-1	TRBD2	TRBJ2-2	few	CASGERLADAGELFF	TGCGCCAGCGGCGAGAGACTAGCGGATGCCGGGGAGCTGTTTTTT
TRBV7-9	NA	TRBJ1-4	NA	CASSHREEKLFF	TGTGCCAGCAGCCACCGGGAGGAAAAACTGTTTTTT
TRBV5-1	NA	TRBJ2-7	NA	CASKRTGENAYEQYF	TGCGCCAGTAAACGCACAGGTGAAAATGCCTACGAGCAGTACTTC
TRBV5-1	TRBD2	TRBJ2-1	NA	CASSLVSSGGDEQFF	TGCGCCAGCAGCTTGGTGTCTAGCGGGGGGGATGAGCAGTTCTTC
TRBV6-4	NA	TRBJ1-1	few	CASSDSFKEHTEAFF	TGTGCCAGCAGTGACTCGTTCAAGGAGCACACTGAAGCTTTCTTT
TRBV7-3	NA	TRBJ2-3	NA	CASSLMSTDTQYF	TGTGCCAGCAGCTTAATGTCAACAGATACGCAGTATTTT
TRBV3-1	NA	TRBJ2-7	NA	CASSLGRLSYEQYF	TGTGCCAGCAGCCTAGGACGTCTCTCCTACGAGCAGTACTTC
TRBV6-5	TRBD2	TRBJ2-1	NA	CASRPRLAGSYNEQFF	TGTGCCAGCAGACCAAGACTAGCGGGCTCCTACAATGAGCAGTTCTTC
TRBV12-3/TRBV12-4	NA	TRBJ1-2	few	CASSFSAVNYGYTF	TGTGCCAGCAGTTTTTCGGCCGTCAACTATGGCTACACCTTC
TRBV20-1	NA	TRBJ2-5	many	CSASSGQPLGAQYF	TGCAGTGCTAGTAGTGGACAGCCTTTGGGGGCCCAGTACTTC
TRBV4-2	NA	TRBJ2-7	few	CASSQDSAGLGLDYEQYF	TGTGCCAGCAGCCAAGATTCCGCGGGGCTGGGTCTTGACTACGAGCAGTACTTC
TRBV9	TRBD2	TRBJ2-1	few	CASSVGPRGGSYNEQFF	TGTGCCAGCAGCGTGGGCCCGCGGGGGGGCTCCTACAATGAGCAGTTCTTC
TRBV2	TRBD1	TRBJ2-1	many	CASSDYDRGPYNEQFF	TGTGCCAGCAGTGATTACGACAGGGGACCCTACAATGAGCAGTTCTTC